The rows below give T cell receptor beta chains drawn from one sample of a study of lymphopenia after photon versus proton radiotherapy. Profiled with immunoSEQ multiplex PCR; TCRdb holds only in-frame clones, not every one. The sample lists 37,000 or so clones, more than 70% occurring once. The starting material was peripheral blood, obtained from a patient treated with photon-based radiotherapy. The receptor set was obtained from a man aged 50-59 years with gastric cancer. The CDR3 runs from the conserved cysteine through the conserved F or W. Each record gives: J gene, V gene, D gene, CDR3 protein. D genes are given only for firm matches.

>TRBJ2-3|TRBV5-4|TRBD2
CASSLGLAGGDTQYF
>TRBJ2-3|TRBV6-5|.
CASSYSGTGTDTQYF
>TRBJ2-4|TRBV29-1|.
CSVDLGATNIQYF
>TRBJ2-4|TRBV6-6|TRBD1
CASTHEGAGKNIQYF
>TRBJ2-7|TRBV29-1|.
CSGTSSDEQYF
>TRBJ2-7|TRBV7-2|.
CASRPKTQNSYEQYF
>TRBJ2-6|TRBV19|.
CASSSTQGSGANVLTF
>TRBJ2-5|TRBV28|.
CASTGYDSETQYF
>TRBJ1-6|TRBV27|TRBD1
CASSLPTGGVNSPLHF
>TRBJ1-2|TRBV28|.
CASSPGGRRDYGYTF
>TRBJ1-5|TRBV5-6|.
CASSLGFFSNQPQHF
>TRBJ2-2|TRBV5-4|TRBD2
CASSLGGRANTGELFF
>TRBJ2-3|TRBV30|.
CACSTVSTDTQYF
>TRBJ2-5|TRBV7-9|.
CASSLDRGRGDVTETQYF
>TRBJ1-2|TRBV5-6|TRBD1
CASSLDRGHGYTF
>TRBJ2-1|TRBV6-5|.
CASSQGSEQFF
>TRBJ1-1|TRBV7-2|.
CASSFISRGEAFF
>TRBJ2-7|TRBV6-5|.
CASSRPPNEQYF
>TRBJ2-1|TRBV13|TRBD2
CASSSGKSYNEQFF
>TRBJ2-5|TRBV6-1|TRBD2
CASGTDPQETQYF
>TRBJ1-1|TRBV30|.
CAWSAYGRNTEAFF
>TRBJ2-4|TRBV28|.
CASSFPSAVSAKNIQYF
>TRBJ2-5|TRBV5-1|.
CASSSADKAQETQYF
>TRBJ2-5|TRBV15|TRBD1
CATSKRDRGQETQYF
>TRBJ2-3|TRBV15|.
CATSRILHRSTDTQYF
>TRBJ2-1|TRBV28|TRBD2
CASTTSSYNEQFF
>TRBJ1-3|TRBV7-9|.
CASSLVTSGNTIYF
>TRBJ2-5|TRBV29-1|.
CSVEQASTSYQETQYF
>TRBJ2-5|TRBV7-2|TRBD1
CASSVSQGAKTQYF
>TRBJ2-1|TRBV2|.
CASSPYNEQFF
>TRBJ1-4|TRBV25-1|TRBD1
CASSEQGDSKLFF
>TRBJ2-7|TRBV6-1|.
CASTWGPSYEQYF
>TRBJ1-1|TRBV4-1|.
CASSHGPGKNTEAFF
>TRBJ2-2|TRBV4-1|.
CASSQRHTSNTGELFF
>TRBJ2-2|TRBV6-1|.
CASRSRNTGELFF
>TRBJ1-1|TRBV11-2|.
CASSMTGSGSTEAFF
>TRBJ2-5|TRBV14|TRBD1
CASSQRGRGTQYF
>TRBJ2-7|TRBV7-9|.
CASNPLSYEQYF
>TRBJ2-4|TRBV6-4|.
CASRQTASGAKNIQYF
>TRBJ2-6|TRBV7-9|TRBD1
CASTLDRDRGSGANVLTF
>TRBJ2-3|TRBV23-1|TRBD1
CASPGDRVSTDTQYF